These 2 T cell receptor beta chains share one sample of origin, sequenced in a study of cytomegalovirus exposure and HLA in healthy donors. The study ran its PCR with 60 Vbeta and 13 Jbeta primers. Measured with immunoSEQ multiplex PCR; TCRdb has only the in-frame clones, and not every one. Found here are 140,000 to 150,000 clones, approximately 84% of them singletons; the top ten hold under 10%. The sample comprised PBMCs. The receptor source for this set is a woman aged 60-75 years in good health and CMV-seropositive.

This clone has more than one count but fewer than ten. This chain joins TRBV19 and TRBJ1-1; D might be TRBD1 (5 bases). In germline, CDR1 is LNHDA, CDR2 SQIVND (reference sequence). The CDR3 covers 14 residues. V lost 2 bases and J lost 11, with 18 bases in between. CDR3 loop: CASSIIGAQSFAFF. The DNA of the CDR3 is TGTGCCAGTAGTATAATTGGGGCCCAGTCGTTTGCTTTCTTT.

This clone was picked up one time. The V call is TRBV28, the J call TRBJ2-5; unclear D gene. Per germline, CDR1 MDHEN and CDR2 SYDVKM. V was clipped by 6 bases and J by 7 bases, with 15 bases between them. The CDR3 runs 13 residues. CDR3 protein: CASSLVDRRTQYF. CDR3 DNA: TGTGCCAGCAGCCTAGTTGATAGAAGGACCCAGTACTTC.